The 25 T cell receptor beta chains below all came from one sample that was sequenced in a study of blood T cell repertoires in COVID-19. Generated by immunoSEQ multiplex PCR, the TCRdb table keeps only in-frame clones and is missing some. The table lists about 160,000 clones, approximately 81% of them singletons, with around 1% in the top ten. Sequencing was done on a sample of peripheral blood. All receptors come from a man in his forties with acute or convalescent COVID-19.

This clone has just a few counts. This chain links TRBV6-5 with TRBJ1-1, with TRBD1 identical over 9 bases. The CDR3 runs to 12 residues. Germline loops: CDR1 MNHEY, CDR2 SVGAGI. Unmatched junction bases numbered 4, after V lost 6 bases and J lost 8 bases. The CDR3 is CASRGGTGEAFF. DNA for the CDR3: TGTGCCAGCAGGGGCGGGACAGGGGAAGCTTTCTTT.

This chain uses TRBV19 with TRBJ2-3, with D hard to call. Trimming removed 5 bases at V and 2 bases at J, with 5 bases between. The germline V gene encodes CDR1 LNHDA and CDR2 SQIVND (reference sequence). This CDR3 has 12 residues. The CDR3 DNA reads TGTGCCAGTAGTCCTTCCACAGATACGCAGTATTTT. Protein product: CASSPSTDTQYF.

The chain joins TRBV2 to TRBJ2-3, with 9 bases identical to TRBD1. This CDR3 is 17 amino acids long. J gave up 1 base and V 1 base, and 6 bases lay outside the gene matches. Germline V gene lookup returns CDR1 SNHLY and CDR2 FYNNEI. CDR3 amino acids: CASSEGTGVLGTDTQYF. CDR3 in DNA: TGTGCCAGCAGTGAAGGGACAGGGGTGCTGGGCACAGATACGCAGTATTTT.

This rearrangement joins TRBV6-4 to TRBJ1-1; 7 nucleotides align to TRBD1. The CDR3 length is 17 residues. V lost 0 bases, J lost 3 bases, and 10 bases stayed unmatched. The germline CDR1 and CDR2 sequences are MRHNA and SNTAGT. CDR3 loop: CASSDSFRGYYDTEAFF. The CDR3 nucleotides read TGTGCCAGCAGTGACTCGTTCAGGGGGTATTACGACACTGAAGCTTTCTTT.

This clone was recorded only once. Written as DNA, the CDR3 is TGCGCCAGCAGCCCGGGGGGCACCGGGGAGCTGTTTTTT. It specifies CASSPGGTGELFF. The chain has TRBV5-1 and TRBJ2-2; 7 bases agree with TRBD2. This CDR3 has 13 amino acids. Germline CDR1 SGHRS, CDR2 YFSETQ. V was clipped by 4 bases and J by 4 bases; unmatched bases: 1. Variable domain in full (rest from reference TRBV5-1 and TRBJ2-2): KAGVTQTPRYLIKTRGQQVTLSCSPISGHRSVSWYQQTPGQGLQFLFEYFSETQRNKGNFPGRFSGRQFSNSRSEMNVSTLELGDSALYLCASSPGGTGELFFGEGSRLTVL.

This clone was picked up a small number of times. CDR3 residues: CASSQDRGNQPQHF. In nucleotides, the CDR3 is TGTGCCAGCAGTCAAGACAGGGGCAATCAGCCCCAGCATTTT. This chain connects TRBV27 to TRBJ1-5, with 7 bases identical to TRBD1. The CDR3 totals 14 residues. CDR1 and CDR2 (germline): MNHEY, SMNVEV (reference sequence). The V gene end was trimmed by 5 bases and the J gene end by 2 bases; junction bases not matched to a gene: 3.

This sequence joins TRBV5-1 and TRBJ2-2; 10 nucleotides align to TRBD2. V was pared by 0 bases and J by 6 bases, with 14 bases of the junction left unmatched. The germline CDR1 and CDR2 sequences are SGHRS and YFSETQ. This CDR3 is 19 amino acids long. CDR3 sequence: CASSLAGPSGGRGSGELFF. CDR3 in DNA: TGCGCCAGCAGCTTGGCGGGGCCTAGCGGGGGCCGGGGATCCGGGGAGCTGTTTTTT.

This clone was counted a single time. The chain is built from TRBV2 and TRBJ1-1; unclear D gene. The CDR3 length is 10 residues. CDR1 is SNHLY and CDR2 is FYNNEI in the germline V gene. Trimming removed 6 bases at V and 8 bases at J, with 7 bases between. The CDR3 is CASRYNEAFF. CDR3 in DNA: TGTGCCAGCAGATACAACGAAGCTTTCTTT. The whole variable domain, filled in from reference TRBV2 and TRBJ1-1, reads EPEVTQTPSHQVTQMGQEVILRCVPISNHLYFYWYRQILGQKVEFLVSFYNNEISEKSEIFDDQFSVERPDGSNFTLKIRSTKLEDSAMYFCASRYNEAFFGQGTRLTVV.

This rearrangement joins TRBV24-1 to TRBJ1-1; D gene unclear. Looked up from germline, CDR1 is KGHDR and CDR2 is SFDVKD. The ends were cut back, 6 bases at V and 0 bases at J, with 22 bases in the middle. The CDR3 has 18 residues. The CDR3 protein is CATSFSVGNSLMNTEAFF. The DNA for the CDR3 is TGTGCCACCAGTTTTAGCGTGGGCAACTCCTTGATGAACACTGAAGCTTTCTTT.

The rearrangement joins TRBV30 to TRBJ1-1; no reliable D call. CDR1 and CDR2 (germline): GTSNPN, SVGIG (reference sequence). V lost 3 bases, J lost 1 base, and 6 bases lay in between. The CDR3 consists of 12 residues. The CDR3 here is CAWSHSNTEAFF. The CDR3 nucleotides are TGTGCCTGGAGCCATTCGAACACTGAAGCTTTCTTT.

CDR3 protein: CASSESSYNEQFF. CDR3 DNA: TGCGCCAGCAGTGAGTCCAGCTACAATGAGCAGTTCTTC. V gene TRBV10-1 combines with J gene TRBJ2-1; no clear D. This CDR3 is 13 amino acids long. Trimming took 0 bases from V and 3 from J, leaving 3 bases between them. Germline CDR1 reads WNHNN; CDR2 reads SYGVQD (reference sequence).

The CDR3 region is CASDDRGLGNTIYF. As DNA, the CDR3 is TGTGCCAGCGATGACAGGGGGCTAGGAAACACCATATATTTT. The genes are TRBV2 and TRBJ1-3, with TRBD1 identical over 10 bases. Germline V gene data show CDR1 as SNHLY and CDR2 as FYNNEI. The CDR3 is made up of 14 amino acids. Losses at the gene ends were 8 bases for V and 4 bases for J; bases not matched to a gene: 5.

This clone appeared a few times. This chain connects TRBV6-5 to TRBJ2-2, with 7 bases matching TRBD1. V was clipped by 10 bases and J by 3 bases; unmatched bases: 8. The CDR3 sequence is 14 residues long. Germline V gives CDR1 MNHEY, CDR2 SVGAGI. The CDR3 loop reads CATKTGTDTGELFF. In nucleotides, the CDR3 is TGTGCCACCAAGACAGGGACGGACACCGGGGAGCTGTTTTTT.

In nucleotides, the CDR3 is TGTGCCAGCAGCTCCTCGGGGGGCTCCTATAATTCACCCCTCCACTTT. Translating gives CASSSSGGSYNSPLHF. The genes are TRBV14 and TRBJ1-6, with D maybe TRBD1 (5 bases). Looked up from germline, CDR1 is SGHDN and CDR2 is FVKESK. The length of the CDR3 is 16 residues. Trimming cost V 5 bases and J 0 bases, with 11 bases left between them.

This clone was counted a few times. This chain uses TRBV11-2 with TRBJ2-7; D unclear. The V end was cut by 1 base, the J end by 2 bases, with 12 bases between. The CDR3 spans 15 residues. CDR1 SGHAT and CDR2 FQNNGV come from the germline V gene. CDR3 sequence (DNA): TGTGCCAGCAGCTTAGGTTTACTTCAAACCTACGAGCAGTACTTC. Amino acids: CASSLGLLQTYEQYF.

The gene calls are TRBV19 and TRBJ2-5, with D possibly being TRBD2 (5 bases). The CDR3 consists of 12 residues. The germline V gene has CDR1 LNHDA and CDR2 SQIVND (reference sequence). The V end lost 4 bases, the J end lost 4 bases, and 7 bases lay between the germline ends. The CDR3 nucleotides read TGTGCCAGTAGTAGTCGGGGAGAGACCCAGTACTTC. Translating gives CASSSRGETQYF.

V usage is TRBV9 and J usage is TRBJ1-2; weak D call: TRBD1 (5 bases). V was shortened by 3 bases and J by 2 bases, with 8 bases between the two germline ends. The CDR3 totals 13 residues. Per the germline V gene, CDR1 is SGDLS and CDR2 is YYNGEE. The CDR3 region has the DNA TGTGCCAGCAGCGGCTCAGGGAACTATGGCTACACCTTC. It is translated as CASSGSGNYGYTF.

The chain couples TRBV2 to TRBJ1-2; D may be TRBD1 (5 bases). This CDR3 spans 15 amino acids. Trimming shortened V by 4 bases and J by 7 bases, and 19 bases separated the two germline ends. CDR1 is SNHLY and CDR2 is FYNNEI in the germline V gene. For the CDR3, the DNA is TGTGCCAGCAGTGCGTTCGGGGGGGACGCGGCTGGCTACACCTTC. It yields the protein CASSAFGGDAAGYTF.

This chain links TRBV5-6 with TRBJ2-7; tentatively, D is TRBD1 (5 bases). This CDR3 region has 14 residues. Deletions cut 3 bases from V and 3 bases from J, with 13 bases between. CDR1 SGHDT and CDR2 YYEEEE come from the germline V gene. DNA for the CDR3: TGTGCCAGCAGCTCACAGGTAATAATCTACGAGCAGTACTTC. Translating gives CASSSQVIIYEQYF.

V is TRBV15 and J is TRBJ2-1; TRBD2 matches 11 bases. The CDR3 is 16 residues long. The V segment lost 4 bases and the J segment 3 bases; nucleotides outside the gene matches: 5. Germline CDR1 and CDR2: LNHNV and YYDKDF (reference sequence). The CDR3 spells CATSTLGTSGYNEQFF. DNA for the CDR3: TGTGCCACCAGCACGCTCGGGACTAGCGGCTACAATGAGCAGTTCTTC.

The rearrangement links TRBV19 to TRBJ1-5; maybe TRBD1 (6 bases). The ends were cut back, 4 bases at V and 7 bases at J, with 11 bases in the middle. Germline V gives CDR1 LNHDA, CDR2 SQIVND (reference sequence). The CDR3 loop spans 13 amino acids. This CDR3 is CASSRTESQPQHF. CDR3 bases: TGTGCCAGTAGTAGGACAGAAAGCCAGCCCCAGCATTTT.

CDR3: CASLGRTNQPQHF. CDR3 coding DNA: TGTGCCAGTTTGGGCAGGACTAATCAGCCCCAGCATTTT. This sequence joins TRBV19 and TRBJ1-5; D unclear. V was trimmed by 8 bases and J by 4 bases, leaving 12 bases between them. Germline CDR1 and CDR2: LNHDA and SQIVND (reference sequence). CDR3 length equals 13 residues.

The gene calls are TRBV9 and TRBJ1-5; D remains unclear. The CDR3 is 13 amino acids. Trimming shortened V by 0 bases and J by 7 bases, and 8 bases separated the two germline ends. CDR1 SGDLS and CDR2 YYNGEE come from the germline V gene. In nucleotides, the CDR3 is TGTGCCAGCAGCGTAGCTACGGGGCAGCCCCAGCATTTT. Translation gives CASSVATGQPQHF.

J is TRBJ1-1 and V is TRBV5-4; D call uncertain. The CDR3 consists of 14 residues. V was cut by 1 base and J by 4 bases, with 11 bases left in between. Germline assignment: CDR1 SGHNT and CDR2 YYREEE (reference sequence). The CDR3 loop is CASSLSSSSTEAFF. CDR3 in DNA: TGTGCCAGCAGCTTGTCGAGTAGTAGCACTGAAGCTTTCTTT. Complete variable domain (other parts from reference TRBV5-4 and TRBJ1-1): ETGVTQSPTHLIKTRGQQVTLRCSSQSGHNTVSWYQQALGQGPQFIFQYYREEENGRGNFPPRFSGLQFPNYSSELNVNALELDDSALYLCASSLSSSSTEAFFGQGTRLTVV.

The CDR3 nucleotides read TGCAGCGTTGAAGGAGTTCTCAACACTGAAGCTTTCTTT. This gives the protein CSVEGVLNTEAFF. V is TRBV29-1 and J is TRBJ1-1; D is unclear. Germline V gives CDR1 SQVTM, CDR2 ANQGSEA. This CDR3 comprises 13 residues. V lost 1 base to trimming and J lost 2 bases, with 8 bases between them.